The T cell receptor (beta chain) described here comes from a study of T cell responses to AZD1222 COVID-19 vaccine. Findings and limits, study-wide: Donors were largely white British and mainly female; clonal diversity was possibly underestimated.

Assay used: immunoSEQ multiplex PCR; TCRdb lists only in-frame clones, some missing. This sample carries roughly 99,000 clones, around 91% of them seen once, and the ten largest clones take under 25%. The V gene end was trimmed by 6 bases and the J gene end by 8 bases; junction bases not matched to a gene: 9. The CDR3 is made up of 13 amino acids. The germline CDR1 and CDR2 sequences are MNHEY and SVGAGI. Of note for this clone: Its antigen is currently unknown.

V and J are TRBV6-5 and TRBJ1-2; TRBD1 aligns across 7 bases. Sample: peripheral blood, taken on day 0 of AZD1222 vaccination. The clonotype originates from an adult in good health. The CDR3 loop reads CASRPTGSKGYTF. The CDR3 DNA reads as TGTGCCAGCAGGCCGACAGGGAGTAAAGGCTACACCTTC.